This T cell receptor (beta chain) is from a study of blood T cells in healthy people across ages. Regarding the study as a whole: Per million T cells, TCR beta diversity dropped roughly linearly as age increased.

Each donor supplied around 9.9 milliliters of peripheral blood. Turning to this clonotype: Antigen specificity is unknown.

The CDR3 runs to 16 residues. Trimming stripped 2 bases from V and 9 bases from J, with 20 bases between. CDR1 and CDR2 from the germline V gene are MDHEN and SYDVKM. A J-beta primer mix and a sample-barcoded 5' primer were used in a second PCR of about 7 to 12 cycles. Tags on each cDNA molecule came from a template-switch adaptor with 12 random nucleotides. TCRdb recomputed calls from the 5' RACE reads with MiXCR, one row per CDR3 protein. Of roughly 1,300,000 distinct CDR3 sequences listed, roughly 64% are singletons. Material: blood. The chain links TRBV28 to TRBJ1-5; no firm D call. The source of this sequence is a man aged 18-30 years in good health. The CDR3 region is CASSLGGSWEMTPQHF. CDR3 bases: TGTGCCAGCAGTTTAGGAGGCTCGTGGGAGATGACGCCCCAGCATTTT.